Each of the 24 T cell receptor beta chains below was sequenced from the same sample in a study of blood T cell repertoires in COVID-19. Some clones are missing from TCRdb's copy, which holds only in-frame ones; the method was immunoSEQ multiplex PCR. The data show about 250,000 clones, around 87% seen once. What was sequenced was PBMCs or T cells enriched from blood (not recorded which). Receptors were obtained from a woman in her 50s who had recovered from COVID-19.

The chain joins TRBV27 to TRBJ2-3; 9 positions agree with TRBD2. The CDR3 has 15 residues. V lost 5 bases and J lost 3; bases outside the gene matches: 6. Germline CDR1 and CDR2: MNHEY and SMNVEV (reference sequence). Here the CDR3 reads CASSIRTSATDTQYF. DNA for the CDR3: TGTGCCAGCAGTATACGGACTAGCGCGACAGATACGCAGTATTTT.

The chain joins TRBV28 to TRBJ2-2; a possible D gene is TRBD1 (6 bases). Germline values: CDR1 MDHEN, CDR2 SYDVKM. The V gene lost 7 bases and the J gene lost 5 bases, with 14 bases spanning the gap. The CDR3 covers 14 residues. CDR3: CASNTYRDTGELFF. The CDR3 DNA follows: TGTGCCAGCAACACATACAGGGATACCGGGGAGCTGTTTTTT.

The chain carries TRBV27 and TRBJ2-3, with no clear D. CDR3 size: 15 residues. The germline V and J ends were trimmed by 6 bases and 1 base, with 14 bases remaining between them. Germline assignment: CDR1 MNHEY and CDR2 SMNVEV (reference sequence). CDR3 residues: CASSPPLEGTDTQYF. In DNA, the CDR3 is TGTGCCAGCAGCCCGCCCCTAGAAGGCACAGATACGCAGTATTTT.

The chain links TRBV4-1 to TRBJ1-4, with 7 bases fitting TRBD1. The CDR3 covers 14 residues. Germline values: CDR1 MGHRA, CDR2 YSYEKL. Trimming cost V 3 bases and J 5 bases; bases outside gene matches: 3. The CDR3 nucleotides read TGCGCCAGCAGCCAGACAGGGCCAAATGAAAAACTGTTTTTT. Its protein product is CASSQTGPNEKLFF.

This clone is a singleton in its sample. The rearrangement links TRBV15 to TRBJ1-2, with a tentative D call TRBD1 (5 bases). This CDR3 is 15 amino acids long. Germline CDR1 reads LNHNV; CDR2 reads YYDKDF (reference sequence). V was shortened by 1 base and J by 8 bases, with 17 bases between the two germline ends. The CDR3 DNA follows: TGTGCCACCAGCAGAGCGACAGCCTCCTTGGGGGGCTACACCTTC. Translation: CATSRATASLGGYTF.

The rearrangement uses TRBV19 and TRBJ2-2; TRBD2 is a possible D gene (7 bases). This CDR3 has 14 residues. The germline V and J ends were trimmed by 4 bases and 9 bases, with 15 bases remaining between them. Looked up from germline, CDR1 is LNHDA and CDR2 is SQIVND (reference sequence). As DNA, the CDR3 is TGTGCCAGTAGTAGCGGGGGCCCTAGGCGGGAGCTGTTTTTT. Its protein product is CASSSGGPRRELFF.

The genes are TRBV10-3 and TRBJ2-3; D possibly corresponds to TRBD2 (6 bases). This CDR3 contains 15 residues. Looked up from germline, CDR1 is ENHRY and CDR2 is SYGVKD. Trimming pared 7 bases from V and 4 bases from J, leaving 18 bases between. In DNA form, the CDR3 reads TGTGCCATCAAGGGCGCGGGAATTGGGGCAGATACGCAGTATTTT. Protein: CAIKGAGIGADTQYF.

The V call is TRBV9, the J call TRBJ1-4, with a tentative D call TRBD1 (6 bases). The germline V and J ends were trimmed by 4 bases and 7 bases, with 20 bases remaining between them. This CDR3 comprises 16 residues. Germline CDR1 and CDR2: SGDLS and YYNGEE. The CDR3 bases are TGTGCCAGCAGCCCCCGACGACAGGCCAATTTTGAAAAACTGTTTTTT. Amino acids: CASSPRRQANFEKLFF.

The V gene is TRBV4-3, the J gene TRBJ2-3; 9 bases map to TRBD2. Per the germline V gene, CDR1 is LGHNA and CDR2 is YSLEER. The length of the CDR3 is 17 residues. The V segment lost 4 bases and the J segment 4 bases; nucleotides outside the gene matches: 12. In DNA, the CDR3 is TGCGCCAGCAGCCTAACATGGACTAGCGCGGTGTCAGATACGCAGTATTTT. Translation: CASSLTWTSAVSDTQYF.

V and J are TRBV29-1 and TRBJ2-7, with a tentative D call TRBD1 (6 bases). CDR1 and CDR2 from the germline V gene are SQVTM and ANQGSEA. V lost 6 bases, J lost 2 bases, and 11 bases lay in between. The CDR3 contains 12 residues. For the CDR3, the DNA is TGCAGCGTGAGGGCAGGGGCCTACGAGCAGTACTTC. Translated: CSVRAGAYEQYF.

This chain joins TRBV15 and TRBJ2-1, with 10 bases that match TRBD2. CDR3 length equals 15 residues. V trimming: 1 base; J trimming: 4 bases; junction bases outside the gene matches: 1. Germline CDR1 and CDR2: LNHNV and YYDKDF (reference sequence). CDR3: CATSRVAGGYNEQFF. CDR3 DNA sequence: TGTGCCACCAGCAGAGTAGCGGGAGGTTACAATGAGCAGTTCTTC.

The rearrangement uses TRBV13 and TRBJ2-7; D unresolved. From germline, CDR1 is PRHDT and CDR2 FYEKMQ (reference sequence). V lost 5 bases to trimming and J lost 0 bases, with 11 bases between them. The CDR3 has 14 amino acids. The CDR3, as DNA: TGTGCCAGCAGCCCCCCAGGAAACTCCTACGAGCAGTACTTC. It translates to CASSPPGNSYEQYF.

The CDR3 here is CASSLLGQNSNQPQHF. Written as DNA, the CDR3 is TGTGCCAGCAGCTTACTCGGACAGAATAGCAATCAGCCCCAGCATTTT. The chain has TRBV7-8 and TRBJ1-5, with a tentative D call TRBD1 (6 bases). Trimming pared 2 bases from V and 0 bases from J, leaving 11 bases between. The germline CDR1 and CDR2 sequences are SGHVS and FQNEAQ. The CDR3 runs to 16 residues.

The CDR3, as DNA: TGTGCCAGCAGCCACGGGACTAGCGGGAACCCGATCTACGAGCAGTACTTC. It translates to CASSHGTSGNPIYEQYF. This chain links TRBV28 with TRBJ2-7; 13 positions match TRBD2. This CDR3 has 17 amino acids. CDR1 is MDHEN, CDR2 SYDVKM, per germline. The V segment lost 6 bases and the J segment 3 bases; nucleotides outside the gene matches: 11.

The genes are TRBV7-6 and TRBJ2-1; 8 bases agree with TRBD2. This CDR3 comprises 15 residues. Germline V gene data show CDR1 as SGHVS and CDR2 as FNYEAQ. V lost 5 bases and J lost 5; bases outside the gene matches: 8. In DNA, the CDR3 is TGTGCCAGCAGCCACTATACTAGCGGACACAATGAGCAGTTCTTC. Amino acids: CASSHYTSGHNEQFF.

In DNA, the CDR3 is TGTGCCAGCAGCTCCAACAGGGCGGAGACCCAGTACTTC. The encoded protein is CASSSNRAETQYF. The gene calls are TRBV7-2 and TRBJ2-5; tentatively, D is TRBD1 (6 bases). The CDR3 sequence is 13 residues long. Germline loops: CDR1 SGHTA, CDR2 FQGNSA. Trimming took off 4 bases at V and 5 bases at J, with 11 bases between the two ends.

The chain carries TRBV19 and TRBJ2-5, with 10 positions matching TRBD2. After removal of 7 bases from V and 4 bases from J, the junction contained 3 bases not matched to a gene. Germline lookup yields CDR1 LNHDA and CDR2 SQIVND (reference sequence). The length of the CDR3 is 13 residues. CDR3 sequence (DNA): TGTGCCAGTACTAGCGGGAGCGGAGAGACCCAGTACTTC. Protein sequence: CASTSGSGETQYF. The whole variable domain, filled in from reference TRBV19 and TRBJ2-5, reads DGGITQSPKYLFRKEGQNVTLSCEQNLNHDAMYWYRQDPGQGLRLIYYSQIVNDFQKGDIAEGYSVSREKKESFPLTVTSAQKNPTAFYLCASTSGSGETQYFGPGTRLLVL.

The gene calls are TRBV5-5 and TRBJ1-5; no firm D call. The CDR3 is 15 residues long. Germline V lookup: CDR1 SGHKS, CDR2 YYEKEE (reference sequence). Trimming took off 6 bases at V and 5 bases at J, with 18 bases between the two ends. The CDR3 is CASTPNDGEYQPQHF. CDR3 in DNA: TGTGCCAGCACCCCAAACGACGGGGAGTATCAGCCCCAGCATTTT.

This clone was recorded a few times. The J gene is TRBJ1-2, the V gene TRBV5-3, with TRBD1 identical over 9 bases. TRBV5-3 is an ORF, and what it does is uncertain. V was pared by 2 bases and J by 6 bases, with 5 bases of the junction left unmatched. The CDR3 runs to 14 residues. In nucleotides, the CDR3 is TGTGCCAGAAGCTTCCCCGGGACAGGGAATGGCTACACCTTC. Translation gives CARSFPGTGNGYTF.

The chain recombines TRBV7-9 with TRBJ2-7; 8 bases align to TRBD2. CDR1 is SEHNR, CDR2 FQNEAQ, per germline (reference sequence). The CDR3 contains 14 residues. Trimming cost V 1 base and J 6 bases; bases outside gene matches: 5. CDR3 coding DNA: TGTGCCAGCAGCTTAGAGGCGGGAGGTTCCGAGCAGTACTTC. The encoded protein is CASSLEAGGSEQYF.

The CDR3 protein is CASTLTGLAGLSSYNEQFF. CDR3 nucleotide sequence: TGTGCCAGCACCCTTACCGGACTAGCGGGACTGAGCTCCTACAATGAGCAGTTCTTC. The genes are TRBV7-9 and TRBJ2-1; 12 bases agree with TRBD2. Trimming took 7 bases from V and 0 from J; bases not matched to a gene: 13. The CDR3 consists of 19 residues. Germline V gene data show CDR1 as SEHNR and CDR2 as FQNEAQ (reference sequence).

J is TRBJ2-2 and V is TRBV5-4; D possibly corresponds to TRBD2 (5 bases). Trimming cost V 2 bases and J 7 bases, with 6 bases left between them. Germline assignment: CDR1 SGHNT and CDR2 YYREEE (reference sequence). The CDR3 is made up of 12 amino acids. The CDR3 sequence: CASSLGGGELFF. In DNA, the CDR3 is TGTGCCAGCAGCTTAGGAGGCGGGGAGCTGTTTTTT.

The V and J genes are TRBV7-9 and TRBJ2-7; D possibly corresponds to TRBD2 (5 bases). Germline CDR1 reads SEHNR; CDR2 reads FQNEAQ (reference sequence). The CDR3 runs 13 residues. V dropped 2 bases and J dropped 4 bases, with 9 bases sitting between them. CDR3 DNA sequence: TGTGCCAGCAGCTTACCCCGGGATTACGAGCAGTACTTC. Translating gives CASSLPRDYEQYF.

J is TRBJ2-2 and V is TRBV10-3, with D perhaps TRBD2 (6 bases). The V gene lost 4 bases and the J gene lost 0 bases, with 9 bases spanning the gap. Germline assignment: CDR1 ENHRY and CDR2 SYGVKD. The CDR3 runs 15 residues. In nucleotides, the CDR3 is TGTGCCATCAGTGCGGCGGGGACGAACACCGGGGAGCTGTTTTTT. Its translation: CAISAAGTNTGELFF.